The 8 T cell receptor beta chains below were found in one sample sequenced in a study of T cell changes during pregnancy in multiple sclerosis. The method was immunoSEQ multiplex PCR; TCRdb's version includes in-frame clones alone and lacks a portion of them. Of around 100,000 clones detected, around 92% appear once; the ten largest clones hold 1.5% to 2.5%. Sequenced here: peripheral blood, sampled after pregnancy. Receptors were obtained from a female donor with multiple sclerosis, enrolled in a pregnancy study.

The rearrangement uses TRBV30 and TRBJ2-3; 8 bases are shared with TRBD1. This CDR3 is built from 16 residues. CDR1 is GTSNPN and CDR2 is SVGIG in the germline V gene (reference sequence). The V gene end was trimmed by 0 bases and the J gene end by 2 bases; junction bases not matched to a gene: 7. CDR3 sequence: CAWSVLGRGHTDTQYF. CDR3 nucleotide sequence: TGTGCCTGGAGTGTACTAGGCAGGGGGCACACAGATACGCAGTATTTT.

V and J are TRBV7-2 and TRBJ1-2; D gene ambiguous. The CDR3 spans 17 residues. Trimming shortened V by 5 bases and J by 0 bases, and 19 bases separated the two germline ends. Germline V lookup: CDR1 SGHTA, CDR2 FQGNSA. CDR3 nucleotides: TGTGCCAGCAGCCCAGACTATCTTACAGCAGCTAACTATGGCTACACCTTC. It translates to CASSPDYLTAANYGYTF. Full variable domain (outside the CDR3, taken from reference TRBV7-2 and TRBJ1-2): GAGVSQSPSNKVTEKGKDVELRCDPISGHTALYWYRQSLGQGLEFLIYFQGNSAPDKSGLPSDRFSAERTGGSVSTLTIQRTQQEDSAVYLCASSPDYLTAANYGYTFGSGTRLTVV.

By share, this clone ranks as medium-sized. The rearrangement links TRBV5-6 to TRBJ2-2; a weak D match, TRBD1 (6 bases). The CDR3 consists of 15 residues. Germline lookup yields CDR1 SGHDT and CDR2 YYEEEE. The V and J ends lost 0 bases and 3 bases respectively, with 9 bases between them. CDR3 residues: CASSLVQGDTGELFF. The CDR3 DNA reads TGTGCCAGCAGCTTGGTACAGGGTGACACCGGGGAGCTGTTTTTT.

This clone was observed a single time. The gene calls are TRBV30 and TRBJ1-5; 9 bases line up with TRBD1. This CDR3 region has 16 residues. Per the germline V gene, CDR1 is GTSNPN and CDR2 is SVGIG (reference sequence). V was pared by 4 bases and J by 3 bases, with 10 bases of the junction left unmatched. CDR3 loop: CAWTRGGTGNNQPQHF. The DNA for the CDR3 is TGTGCCTGGACCCGGGGGGGGACAGGGAACAATCAGCCCCAGCATTTT. The variable domain in full, completed from reference TRBV30 and TRBJ1-5, reads SQTIHQWPATLVQPVGSPLSLECTVEGTSNPNLYWYRQAAGRGLQLLFYSVGIGQISSEVPQNLSASRPQDRQFILSSKKLLLSDSGFYLCAWTRGGTGNNQPQHFGDGTRLSIL.

V and J are TRBV7-2 and TRBJ1-1; TRBD1 matches at 7 bases. V gave up 5 bases and J gave up 10 bases; unmatched junction bases: 10. Germline V lookup: CDR1 SGHTA, CDR2 FQGNSA. The length of the CDR3 is 13 residues. DNA of the CDR3: TGTGCCAGCAGCCAGGACAGGAGGGTAGGAGCTTTCTTT. Residues: CASSQDRRVGAFF.

This rearrangement joins TRBV11-2 to TRBJ2-5; 9 bases fit TRBD2. Germline V gene data show CDR1 as SGHAT and CDR2 as FQNNGV. V was pared by 3 bases and J by 4 bases, with 12 bases of the junction left unmatched. This CDR3 is 17 amino acids long. CDR3 nucleotide sequence: TGTGCCAGCAGCTTGTACAGCGGGAGGATTTTTCCAGAGACCCAGTACTTC. Translated, it gives CASSLYSGRIFPETQYF. Drawing the rest from reference TRBV11-2 and TRBJ2-5, the complete variable domain is EAGVAQSPRYKIIEKRQSVAFWCNPISGHATLYWYQQILGQGPKLLIQFQNNGVVDDSQLPKDRFSAERLKGVDSTLKIQPAKLEDSAVYLCASSLYSGRIFPETQYFGPGTRLLVL.

This chain connects TRBV29-1 to TRBJ2-3, with D uncertain. The CDR3 has 16 amino acids. Trimming pared 0 bases from V and 0 bases from J, leaving 13 bases between. Germline-derived CDR1 and CDR2 are SQVTM and ANQGSEA. The CDR3 DNA reads as TGCAGCGTTGAAGATCGAACCGCTACTAGCACAGATACGCAGTATTTT. Encoded protein: CSVEDRTATSTDTQYF.

The chain is built from TRBV11-3 and TRBJ2-7, with D tentatively TRBD2 (7 bases). Trimming took off 5 bases at V and 2 bases at J, with 16 bases between the two ends. The CDR3 runs 15 residues. Germline V lookup: CDR1 SGHNT, CDR2 YENEEA. CDR3 amino acids: CASSEEGGAPYEQYF. CDR3 DNA: TGTGCCAGCAGCGAGGAGGGGGGGGCTCCCTACGAGCAGTACTTC.